This T cell receptor (beta chain) is from a study of blood T cell repertoires in COVID-19. On the study more broadly: The United States, Italy and Spain were the sources of the acute and convalescent COVID-19 samples. T cells, B-cell-depleted T cells, or PBMCs provided the cDNA or gDNA that served as material.

Source study methods: The assay estimated nucleated cells by amplifying reference gene primers. Here immunoSEQ multiplex PCR was the method, and the copy in TCRdb shows in-frame clones only, minus some. V, J and clone size are taken as reported in that table, and D and trimming were inferred from the DNA itself. The sample holds under 300,000 clones, 80% to 90% seen once. Trimming left V 2 bases short and J 0 bases short, with 5 bases between. Germline V gene sequence: CDR1 SGHVS, CDR2 FNYEAQ. The CDR3 totals 14 residues. The gene calls are TRBV7-6 and TRBJ1-3; D unresolved. Sequences were obtained from peripheral blood. The TCR was taken from a man between 60 and 75 years old with acute or convalescent COVID-19. The CDR3 protein is CASSLSLSGNTIYF. The CDR3 DNA reads TGTGCCAGCAGCTTAAGCCTCTCTGGAAACACCATATATTTT.